This TCR beta chain was identified in a study of blood T cell repertoires in COVID-19. Study in general: Samples representing acute and convalescent COVID-19 were sourced from the United States, Italy and Spain.

Original handling: Cell counts per sample came from amplifying reference gene primers. Clones were read by immunoSEQ multiplex PCR, and TCRdb kept only the in-frame ones, dropping some. The DNA gave D and trimming, while V, J and clone size come from that table. The data hold fewer than 200,000 clones, with around 92% observed a single time. The Seattle patients, enrolled during active infection, were followed longitudinally. CDR1 is ENHRY, CDR2 SYGVKD, per germline. The length of the CDR3 is 15 residues. V was clipped by 3 bases and J by 4 bases, with 12 bases between them. The sequencing sample was made of peripheral blood. The V and J genes are TRBV10-3 and TRBJ1-4, with D maybe TRBD1 (6 bases). The sequence derives from a man aged 25 to 40 with COVID-19, enrolled during active disease. The CDR3 sequence: CAISDSTGDNEKLFF. CDR3 DNA sequence: TGTGCCATCAGTGATTCGACAGGAGATAATGAAAAACTGTTTTTT.